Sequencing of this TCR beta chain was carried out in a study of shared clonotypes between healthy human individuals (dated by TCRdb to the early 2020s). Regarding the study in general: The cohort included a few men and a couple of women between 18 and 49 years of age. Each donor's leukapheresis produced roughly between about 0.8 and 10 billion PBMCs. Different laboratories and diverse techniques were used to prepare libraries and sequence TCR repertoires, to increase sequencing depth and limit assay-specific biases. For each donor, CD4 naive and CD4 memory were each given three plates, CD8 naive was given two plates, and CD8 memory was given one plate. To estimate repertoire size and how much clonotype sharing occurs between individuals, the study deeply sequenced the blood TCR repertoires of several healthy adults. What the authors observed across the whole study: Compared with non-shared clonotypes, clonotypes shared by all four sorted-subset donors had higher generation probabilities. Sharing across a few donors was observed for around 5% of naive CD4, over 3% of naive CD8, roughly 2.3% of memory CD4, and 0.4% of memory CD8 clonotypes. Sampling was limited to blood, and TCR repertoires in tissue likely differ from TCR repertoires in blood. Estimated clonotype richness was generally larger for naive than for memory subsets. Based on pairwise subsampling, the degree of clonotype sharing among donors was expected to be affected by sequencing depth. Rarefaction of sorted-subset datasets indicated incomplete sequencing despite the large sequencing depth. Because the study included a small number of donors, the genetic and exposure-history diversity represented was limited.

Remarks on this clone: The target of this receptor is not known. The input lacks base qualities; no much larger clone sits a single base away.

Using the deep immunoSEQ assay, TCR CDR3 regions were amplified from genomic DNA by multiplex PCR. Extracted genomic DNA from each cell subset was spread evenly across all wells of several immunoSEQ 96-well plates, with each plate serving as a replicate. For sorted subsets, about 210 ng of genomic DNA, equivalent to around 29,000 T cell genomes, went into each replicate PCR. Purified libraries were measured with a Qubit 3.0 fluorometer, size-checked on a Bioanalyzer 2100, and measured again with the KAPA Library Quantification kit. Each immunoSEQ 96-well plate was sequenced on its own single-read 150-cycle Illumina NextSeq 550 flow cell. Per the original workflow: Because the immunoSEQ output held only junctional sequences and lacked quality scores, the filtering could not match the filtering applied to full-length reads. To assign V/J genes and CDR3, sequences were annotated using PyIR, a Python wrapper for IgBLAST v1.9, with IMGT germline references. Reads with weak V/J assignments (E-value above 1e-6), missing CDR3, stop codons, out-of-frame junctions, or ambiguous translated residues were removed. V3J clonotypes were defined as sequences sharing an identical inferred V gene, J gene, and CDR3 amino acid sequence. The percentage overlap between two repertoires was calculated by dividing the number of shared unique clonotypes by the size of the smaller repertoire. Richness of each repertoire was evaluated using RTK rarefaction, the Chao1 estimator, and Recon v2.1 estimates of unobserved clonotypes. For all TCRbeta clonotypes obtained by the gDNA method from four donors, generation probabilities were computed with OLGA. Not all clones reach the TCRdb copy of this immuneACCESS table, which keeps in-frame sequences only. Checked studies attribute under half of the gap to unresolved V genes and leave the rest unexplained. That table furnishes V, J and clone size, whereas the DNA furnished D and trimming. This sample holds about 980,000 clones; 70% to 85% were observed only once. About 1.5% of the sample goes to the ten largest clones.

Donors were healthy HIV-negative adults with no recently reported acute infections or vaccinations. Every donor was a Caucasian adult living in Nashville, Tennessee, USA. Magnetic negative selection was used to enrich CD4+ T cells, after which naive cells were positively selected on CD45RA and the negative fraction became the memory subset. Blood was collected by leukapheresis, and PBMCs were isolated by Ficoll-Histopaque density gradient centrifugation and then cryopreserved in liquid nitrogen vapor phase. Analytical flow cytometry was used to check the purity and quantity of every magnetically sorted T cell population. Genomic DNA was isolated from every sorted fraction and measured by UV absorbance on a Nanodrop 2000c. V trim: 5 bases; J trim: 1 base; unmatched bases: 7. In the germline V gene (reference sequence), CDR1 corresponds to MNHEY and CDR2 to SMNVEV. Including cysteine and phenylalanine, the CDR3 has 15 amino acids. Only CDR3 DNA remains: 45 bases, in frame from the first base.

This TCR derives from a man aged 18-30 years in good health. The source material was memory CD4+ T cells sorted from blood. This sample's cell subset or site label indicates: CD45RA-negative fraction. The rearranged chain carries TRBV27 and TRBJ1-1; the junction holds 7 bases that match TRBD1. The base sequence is TGTGCCAGCAGTGGATACAGGGGCGGGAACACTGAAGCTTTCTTT. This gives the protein CASSGYRGGNTEAFF.